Each of the 26 T cell receptor beta chains below was sequenced from the same sample in a study of vaccination and CD4 T cells after COVID-19. Their recognized antigens are unknown. Sequence data for DNA of cultured CD4+ T cells were generated by the Oncomine TCR Beta short-read assay. TCRdb reprocessed the PCR reads with MiXCR, giving one entry per CDR3 protein. The sample yields more than 10,000 distinct CDR3 sequences, about 43% seen once. Stated treatment: approximately nine-day PBMC culture with coronavirus spike peptide pools or control peptides (ViraFEST assay). Specimen: CD4+ T cells from blood, cultured in vitro. These receptors came from a human donor who had recovered from COVID-19.

This rearrangement joins TRBV24-1 to TRBJ2-5, with TRBD2 identical over 9 bases. CDR1 and CDR2 (germline): KGHDR, SFDVKD. With V trimmed by 6 bases and J by 2 bases, 3 bases remained unmatched. The CDR3 is 14 amino acids. CDR3 residues: CATSLSGGQETQYF. CDR3 nucleotide sequence: TGTGCCACCAGTCTTAGCGGGGGACAAGAGACCCAGTACTTC.

J is TRBJ2-7 and V is TRBV30, with D perhaps matching TRBD2 (5 bases). V lost 3 bases and J lost 7, with 22 bases in between. The CDR3 contains 15 residues. CDR1 is GTSNPN, CDR2 SVGIG, per germline (reference sequence). The CDR3 is CAWRVAGLSRSEQYF. For the CDR3, the DNA is TGTGCCTGGAGAGTCGCGGGCCTGTCTAGGAGTGAGCAGTACTTC.

This clonotype has a handful of counts. The chain has TRBV7-3 and TRBJ2-2, with 7 bases matching TRBD1. With 5 bases clipped from V and 1 base from J, the junction kept 10 bases outside the gene matches. This CDR3 comprises 17 residues. Germline V CDR1 and CDR2: SGHTA, FQGTGA. The CDR3 nucleotides are TGTGCCAGCAGCATGAGGACAGGAACTGAGAACACCGGGGAGCTGTTTTTT. It encodes CASSMRTGTENTGELFF.

The CDR3 DNA reads TGTGCCAGCAGCCACAGGGCAGAAAGGGAGACCCAGTACTTC. Protein product: CASSHRAERETQYF. This chain links TRBV11-3 with TRBJ2-5; a possible D gene is TRBD1 (6 bases). CDR3 size: 14 residues. Trimming removed 5 bases at V and 5 bases at J, with 15 bases between. Germline-derived CDR1 and CDR2 are SGHNT and YENEEA.

The rearrangement joins TRBV29-1 to TRBJ2-7, with TRBD2 matching 8 bases. The CDR3 runs 14 residues. Trimming at V came to 4 bases and at J to 5 bases, leaving 10 bases not matched to a gene. CDR1 and CDR2 from the germline V gene are SQVTM and ANQGSEA. The CDR3 reads CSVVFGRGADEQYF. In DNA, the CDR3 is TGCAGCGTTGTTTTTGGGCGGGGGGCCGACGAGCAGTACTTC.

V gene TRBV7-8 combines with J gene TRBJ1-1; no clear D gene. The CDR3 runs to 16 residues. Germline V gives CDR1 SGHVS, CDR2 FQNEAQ. Trimming took 1 base from V and 4 from J, leaving 16 bases between them. DNA for the CDR3: TGTGCCAGCAGCTTAGATGCGACCACCAGGTCCACTGAAGCTTTCTTT. This sequence encodes CASSLDATTRSTEAFF. The full variable domain, with the rest looked up from reference TRBV7-8 and TRBJ1-1, is GAGVSQSPRYKVAKRGQDVALRCDPISGHVSLFWYQQALGQGPEFLTYFQNEAQLDKSGLPSDRFFAERPEGSVSTLKIQRTQQEDSAVYLCASSLDATTRSTEAFFGQGTRLTVV.

This chain uses TRBV24-1 with TRBJ2-5; D is perhaps TRBD1 or TRBD2 (6 bases each). The CDR3 length is 16 residues. Germline CDR1 and CDR2: KGHDR and SFDVKD. The V end lost 2 bases, the J end lost 5 bases, and 17 bases lay between the germline ends. The CDR3 DNA reads TGTGCCACCAGTGATTACGGAGGGGGTGTCTTGGAGACCCAGTACTTC. Translation: CATSDYGGGVLETQYF.

This clonotype showed up just a few times. The chain recombines TRBV5-1 with TRBJ2-5; D ambiguous. CDR3 length equals 12 residues. Germline CDR1 is SGHRS and CDR2 is YFSETQ. The ends were cut back, 0 bases at V and 5 bases at J, with 5 bases in the middle. The DNA for the CDR3 is TGCGCCAGCAGCTTGGGGCCGGAGACCCAGTACTTC. Amino acid sequence: CASSLGPETQYF. The variable domain in full, completed from reference TRBV5-1 and TRBJ2-5, reads KAGVTQTPRYLIKTRGQQVTLSCSPISGHRSVSWYQQTPGQGLQFLFEYFSETQRNKGNFPGRFSGRQFSNSRSEMNVSTLELGDSALYLCASSLGPETQYFGPGTRLLVL.

This clonotype showed up just a few times. The V and J genes are TRBV30 and TRBJ2-5; 8 bases agree with TRBD1. The CDR3 is 15 residues long. The J segment lost 4 bases and the V segment lost 2 bases, leaving 9 bases of the junction unmatched. Germline V gene lookup returns CDR1 GTSNPN and CDR2 SVGIG (reference sequence). The CDR3 is CAWSHQDRGGETQYF. The CDR3 DNA follows: TGTGCCTGGAGTCACCAAGACAGGGGAGGAGAGACCCAGTACTTC.

This chain joins TRBV12-3 or TRBV12-4 and TRBJ2-1, with D unresolved. This CDR3 comprises 12 residues. V was pared by 3 bases and J by 7 bases, with 7 bases between. The CDR3 spells CASSFLGNEQFF. CDR3 DNA sequence: TGTGCCAGCAGTTTTTTAGGGAATGAGCAGTTCTTC.

The chain combines TRBV21-1 with TRBJ1-5; the table's D call TRBD1 went unverified against the DNA. TRBV21-1 is listed as a pseudogene. The CDR3 totals 16 residues. The CDR3 DNA is TGTGCCAGCAGCAAAGCTATGAGGGTCCCAAATCAGCCCCAGCATTTT. The encoded protein is CASSKAMRVPNQPQHF.

The chain carries TRBV6-5 and TRBJ1-2; 10 nucleotides match TRBD1. The V gene's germline CDR1 is MNHEY and CDR2 SVGAGI. Unmatched junction bases numbered 12, after V lost 1 base and J lost 4 bases. This CDR3 spans 18 amino acids. CDR3 amino acids: CASSYFQTGGEGGYGYTF. DNA for the CDR3: TGTGCCAGCAGTTACTTTCAGACAGGGGGCGAAGGAGGCTATGGCTACACCTTC.

This clonotype was observed a handful of times. This rearrangement joins TRBV12-3 or TRBV12-4 to TRBJ1-1, with D hard to call. This CDR3 comprises 13 residues. V shed 6 bases and J shed 1 base, with 9 bases lying between them. CDR3 in DNA: TGTGCCAGCAGCCGCCCGGGGAACACTGAAGCTTTCTTT. Its translation: CASSRPGNTEAFF.

This chain uses TRBV6-2 or TRBV6-3 with TRBJ2-3; 7 nucleotides agree with TRBD2. The CDR3 is made up of 15 amino acids. V lost 8 bases and J lost 2; bases outside the gene matches: 10. From germline, CDR1 is MNHEY and CDR2 SVGEGT. CDR3 DNA sequence: TGTGCCAGCGGAGCGGGGTCTCCCCTCACAGATACGCAGTATTTT. As protein: CASGAGSPLTDTQYF.

The chain couples TRBV27 to TRBJ1-2; TRBD1 aligns across 9 bases. The CDR3 length is 19 residues. Germline V lookup: CDR1 MNHEY, CDR2 SMNVEV (reference sequence). V gave up 4 bases and J gave up 0 bases; unmatched junction bases: 15. This CDR3 is CASSSHLTGGVPANYGYTF. The CDR3 DNA reads TGTGCCAGCAGTTCGCACTTGACAGGGGGAGTCCCCGCTAACTATGGCTACACCTTC.

CDR3 in amino acids: CASSLEMVSYEQYF. In nucleotides, the CDR3 is TGTGCCAGCAGCTTAGAAATGGTATCCTACGAGCAGTACTTC. The chain combines TRBV7-9 with TRBJ2-7; no definite D call. Germline V CDR1 and CDR2: SEHNR, FQNEAQ (reference sequence). This CDR3 has 14 residues. Trimming removed 1 base at V and 1 base at J, with 8 bases between.

This clonotype was recorded once. This chain joins TRBV20-1 and TRBJ2-7; TRBD2 might be the D (7 bases). Trimming left V 6 bases short and J 4 bases short, with 16 bases between. This CDR3 region has 13 residues. Per germline, CDR1 DFQATT and CDR2 SNEGSKA (reference sequence). The CDR3: CSARGGGGYEQYF. In nucleotides, the CDR3 is TGCAGTGCGAGGGGGGGGGGTGGGTACGAGCAGTACTTC.

This clonotype was counted only a few times. V is TRBV24-1 and J is TRBJ1-5; 7 bases fit TRBD1. The V gene end was trimmed by 4 bases and the J gene end by 6 bases; junction bases not matched to a gene: 8. In germline, CDR1 is KGHDR, CDR2 SFDVKD. CDR3 length equals 15 residues. CDR3 sequence reads: CATSDQTGNGQPQHF. The CDR3, as DNA: TGTGCCACCAGTGACCAGACAGGGAATGGTCAGCCCCAGCATTTT.

The chain is built from TRBV11-2 and TRBJ2-3, with no clear D. Per germline, CDR1 SGHAT and CDR2 FQNNGV. CDR3 length: 13 residues. V dropped 3 bases and J dropped 0 bases, with 4 bases sitting between them. For the CDR3, the DNA is TGTGCCAGCAGCTTTTTAAGCACAGATACGCAGTATTTT. It yields the protein CASSFLSTDTQYF.

The chain combines TRBV27 with TRBJ1-1, with D possibly being TRBD1 (6 bases). V gave up 6 bases and J gave up 6 bases, with 20 bases separating them. The germline CDR1 and CDR2 sequences are MNHEY and SMNVEV (reference sequence). The CDR3 has 15 amino acids. The CDR3 nucleotides are TGTGCCAGCAGGACAAAATACAGGGAGTCCGCTGAAGCTTTCTTT. This sequence encodes CASRTKYRESAEAFF.

In its sample, this clonotype was seen a few times. The chain joins TRBV7-8 to TRBJ2-7; D gene ambiguous. Trimming took 5 bases from V and 3 from J, leaving 14 bases between them. This CDR3 contains 14 residues. Germline assignment: CDR1 SGHVS and CDR2 FQNEAQ. The CDR3 here is CASSPAPQDYEQYF. CDR3 sequence (DNA): TGTGCCAGCAGCCCAGCCCCACAAGACTACGAGCAGTACTTC.

The CDR3 sequence is CASSYSGGTSGNTIYF. DNA for the CDR3: TGTGCCAGCAGTTACTCGGGGGGCACCTCTGGAAACACCATATATTTT. The chain has TRBV6-5 and TRBJ1-3; TRBD1 is a possible D gene (6 bases). From germline, CDR1 is MNHEY and CDR2 SVGAGI. Trimming removed 0 bases at V and 0 bases at J, with 9 bases between. The CDR3 runs to 16 residues.

V and J are TRBV19 and TRBJ1-1; D is unresolved. Germline CDR1 is LNHDA and CDR2 is SQIVND (reference sequence). V was clipped by 4 bases and J by 3 bases, with 9 bases between them. CDR3 length: 13 residues. In DNA form, the CDR3 reads TGTGCCAGTAGTAGGAACACCTACACTGAAGCTTTCTTT. It specifies CASSRNTYTEAFF.

The J gene is TRBJ1-6, the V gene TRBV11-2, with 7 bases lining up with TRBD1. V trimming: 0 bases; J trimming: 5 bases; junction bases outside the gene matches: 1. This CDR3 contains 15 residues. CDR1 and CDR2 (germline): SGHAT, FQNNGV. CDR3 nucleotide sequence: TGTGCCAGCAGCTTAGATGGGACAGATAATTCACCCCTCCACTTT. Translated: CASSLDGTDNSPLHF.

This clonotype was found a few times. The V gene is TRBV7-6, the J gene TRBJ2-1; no definite D call. The CDR3 spans 15 residues. V was shortened by 5 bases and J by 3 bases, with 14 bases between the two germline ends. Germline V lookup: CDR1 SGHVS, CDR2 FNYEAQ. DNA of the CDR3: TGTGCCAGCAGCGCCGCGTTGTGGGGCTACAATGAGCAGTTCTTC. Translating gives CASSAALWGYNEQFF.

This clonotype was counted a few times. The V and J genes are TRBV11-2 and TRBJ2-5; tentative D call: TRBD2 (5 bases). The V end was cut by 3 bases, the J end by 5 bases, with 10 bases between. The germline V gene encodes CDR1 SGHAT and CDR2 FQNNGV. The CDR3 spans 13 residues. CDR3 in DNA: TGTGCCAGCAGCTTCCTAGCTTTCGAGACCCAGTACTTC. It codes for CASSFLAFETQYF.